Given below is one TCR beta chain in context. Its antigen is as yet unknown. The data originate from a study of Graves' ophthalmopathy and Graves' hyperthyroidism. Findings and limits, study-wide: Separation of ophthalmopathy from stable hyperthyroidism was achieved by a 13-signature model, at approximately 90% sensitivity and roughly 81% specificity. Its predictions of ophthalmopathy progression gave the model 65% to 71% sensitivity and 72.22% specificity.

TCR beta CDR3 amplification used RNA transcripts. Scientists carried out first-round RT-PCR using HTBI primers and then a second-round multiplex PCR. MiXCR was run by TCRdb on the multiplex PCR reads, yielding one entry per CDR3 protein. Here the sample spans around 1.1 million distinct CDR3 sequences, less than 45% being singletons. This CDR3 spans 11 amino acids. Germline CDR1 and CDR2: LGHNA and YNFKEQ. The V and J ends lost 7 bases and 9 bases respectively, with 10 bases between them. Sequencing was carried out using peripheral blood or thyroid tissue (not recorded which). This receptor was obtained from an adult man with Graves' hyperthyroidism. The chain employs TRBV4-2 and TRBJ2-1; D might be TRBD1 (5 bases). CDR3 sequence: CASTQGIEQFF. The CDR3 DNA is TGTGCCAGCACCCAGGGCATTGAGCAGTTCTTC.